Shown below are 4 T cell receptor beta chains from a single sample sequenced in a study of blood T cell repertoires in COVID-19. Generated by immunoSEQ multiplex PCR, the TCRdb table keeps only in-frame clones and is missing some. Found here are about 330,000 clones, roughly 86% of them singletons; the top ten hold roughly a tenth. The sample comprised peripheral blood. The receptors stem from a young man with COVID-19, enrolled during active disease.

J is TRBJ2-3 and V is TRBV3-1 (or the pseudogene TRBV3-2), with 13 bases lining up with TRBD2. The V segment lost 4 bases and the J segment 3 bases; nucleotides outside the gene matches: 1. Germline V CDR1 and CDR2: LGHDT, YNNKEL (reference sequence). The CDR3 runs 15 residues. In DNA form, the CDR3 reads TGTGCCAGCAGCCTGGGACTAGCGGGGACAGATACGCAGTATTTT. It specifies CASSLGLAGTDTQYF.

This chain joins TRBV15 and TRBJ2-1; maybe TRBD2 (5 bases). CDR3 length: 16 residues. Trimming shortened V by 5 bases and J by 6 bases, and 20 bases separated the two germline ends. Per germline, CDR1 LNHNV and CDR2 YYDKDF (reference sequence). In DNA form, the CDR3 reads TGTGCCACCAGCCTAGATAGAGGGTTAGGTTCCAATGAGCAGTTCTTC. Translation gives CATSLDRGLGSNEQFF.

CDR3 DNA: TGTGCCAGCATTAAGAAGCCGGACATGAACACTGAAGCTTTCTTT. It codes for CASIKKPDMNTEAFF. The chain employs TRBV6-5 and TRBJ1-1; a weak D match, TRBD1 (5 bases). The CDR3 covers 15 residues. The germline V and J ends were trimmed by 7 bases and 0 bases, with 15 bases remaining between them. Germline CDR1 is MNHEY and CDR2 is SVGAGI.

The J gene is TRBJ2-7, the V gene TRBV9; 12 bases match TRBD1. With V trimmed by 2 bases and J by 5 bases, 2 bases remained unmatched. Germline V CDR1 and CDR2: SGDLS, YYNGEE. CDR3 length equals 14 residues. CDR3 coding DNA: TGTGCCAGCAGCGTGGGACAGGGGGCGAACGAGCAGTACTTC. This codes for CASSVGQGANEQYF.